The 27 T cell receptor beta chains given below trace back to one sample, sequenced in a study of blood T cell repertoires in COVID-19. Assay used: immunoSEQ multiplex PCR; TCRdb lists only in-frame clones, some missing. The sample shows under 200,000 clones, roughly 84% of them seen only once. The sequenced sample was peripheral blood. All receptors derive from a woman of 80 years or more with acute or convalescent COVID-19.

Written as DNA, the CDR3 is TGTGCCATCAGGGACGGACAGGGCGAGCAGTACTTC. This translates into CAIRDGQGEQYF. V is TRBV10-3 and J is TRBJ2-7; 8 nucleotides match TRBD1. The junction had 4 bases not matched to a gene; V was cut back by 6 bases and J by 6 bases. This CDR3 comprises 12 residues. Germline V CDR1 and CDR2: ENHRY, SYGVKD.

The CDR3 loop reads CAISLTGNAYEQYF. DNA for the CDR3: TGTGCCATCAGCTTGACAGGGAACGCCTACGAGCAGTACTTC. The rearrangement uses TRBV10-3 and TRBJ2-7, with 7 bases fitting TRBD1. The J segment lost 2 bases and the V segment lost 6 bases, leaving 7 bases of the junction unmatched. The germline gives CDR1 ENHRY, CDR2 SYGVKD. There are 14 residues in the CDR3.

The rearrangement joins TRBV19 to TRBJ2-3, with 7 bases fitting TRBD1. The V gene end was trimmed by 0 bases and the J gene end by 6 bases; junction bases not matched to a gene: 3. CDR3 size: 14 residues. Germline V gives CDR1 LNHDA, CDR2 SQIVND (reference sequence). The CDR3 sequence is CASSIDRGKDTQYF. Written as DNA, the CDR3 is TGTGCCAGTAGTATAGACAGGGGGAAGGATACGCAGTATTTT.

The chain carries TRBV6-6 and TRBJ2-2; 12 nucleotides line up with TRBD1. Per the germline V gene, CDR1 is MNHNY and CDR2 is SVGAGI (reference sequence). The length of the CDR3 is 17 residues. Trimming at V came to 6 bases and at J to 6 bases, leaving 11 bases not matched to a gene. CDR3 sequence reads: CASSRTSGQGASGELFF. The CDR3 nucleotides read TGTGCCAGCAGCCGAACCTCGGGACAGGGGGCCTCCGGGGAGCTGTTTTTT.

This chain links TRBV9 with TRBJ2-6, with 9 positions matching TRBD2. This CDR3 comprises 21 residues. Germline CDR1 and CDR2: SGDLS and YYNGEE. V dropped 2 bases and J dropped 0; count of bases not matched to a gene: 15. Here the CDR3 DNA reads TGTGCCAGCAGCGTGGCTCTGGGGGTAGCGGGAGCCATCTCTGGGGCCAACGTCCTGACTTTC. Translation: CASSVALGVAGAISGANVLTF.

This clone was picked up one time. This rearrangement joins TRBV7-9 to TRBJ1-1, with D possibly TRBD1 on 6 matching bases. In germline, CDR1 is SEHNR, CDR2 FQNEAQ (reference sequence). This CDR3 spans 12 amino acids. V lost 6 bases and J lost 8, with 13 bases in between. CDR3 sequence reads: CASSPGAREAFF. CDR3 nucleotides: TGTGCCAGCAGTCCAGGGGCGCGCGAAGCTTTCTTT.

This chain uses TRBV7-2 with TRBJ2-7; TRBD1 agrees at 11 bases. This CDR3 is built from 17 residues. Trimming removed 1 base from V and 2 bases from J; junction bases left unmatched: 7. Germline lookup yields CDR1 SGHTA and CDR2 FQGNSA. The DNA for the CDR3 is TGTGCCAGCAGCTTAGGAGGACAGGGGGCAGGGACCTACGAGCAGTACTTC. Translating gives CASSLGGQGAGTYEQYF.

This clone was seen many times. The V call is TRBV9, the J call TRBJ1-3; D is perhaps TRBD1 (5 bases). Per the germline V gene, CDR1 is SGDLS and CDR2 is YYNGEE. This CDR3 region has 16 residues. Trimming took off 1 base at V and 0 bases at J, with 11 bases between the two ends. CDR3 DNA: TGTGCCAGCAGCGTATCCAAGACAGACTCTGGAAACACCATATATTTT. Encoded protein: CASSVSKTDSGNTIYF.

The CDR3 loop reads CASSGLGAYEQYF. The CDR3 DNA reads as TGTGCCAGCAGCGGACTAGGGGCCTACGAGCAGTACTTC. The chain is built from TRBV5-4 and TRBJ2-7, with 7 bases matching TRBD2. V gave up 4 bases and J gave up 2 bases; unmatched junction bases: 3. The CDR3 runs to 13 residues. Germline V gives CDR1 SGHNT, CDR2 YYREEE (reference sequence).

V and J are TRBV3-1 (or the pseudogene TRBV3-2) and TRBJ1-6, with D perhaps matching TRBD1 (5 bases). The length of the CDR3 is 15 residues. CDR1 is LGHDT and CDR2 is YNNKEL in the germline V gene (reference sequence). Trimming took off 5 bases at V and 4 bases at J, with 12 bases between the two ends. As DNA, the CDR3 is TGTGCCAGCAGCGGACATGACACTTATAATTCACCCCTCCACTTT. This sequence encodes CASSGHDTYNSPLHF.

The CDR3 sequence is CASSQFLQRDGELFF. CDR3 in DNA: TGTGCCAGCAGCCAGTTCCTCCAGCGGGACGGGGAGCTGTTTTTT. This chain uses TRBV7-3 with TRBJ2-2, with 7 bases aligning to TRBD2. V gave up 5 bases and J gave up 7 bases; unmatched junction bases: 10. The V gene's germline CDR1 is SGHTA and CDR2 FQGTGA. The CDR3 totals 15 residues.

The chain combines TRBV9 with TRBJ2-2; weak D call: TRBD2 (5 bases). Looked up from germline, CDR1 is SGDLS and CDR2 is YYNGEE. Between the trimmed V and J ends, which lost 0 bases and 6 bases, there was a span of 12 bases. CDR3 length: 15 residues. The CDR3 nucleotides are TGTGCCAGCAGCGTAGGAACTAGTGTATCCGGGGAGCTGTTTTTT. It is translated as CASSVGTSVSGELFF.

This sequence joins TRBV10-1 and TRBJ2-3, with unresolved D. Germline CDR1 WNHNN, CDR2 SYGVQD (reference sequence). The V and J ends lost 7 bases and 0 bases respectively, with 14 bases between them. The CDR3 sequence is 15 residues long. CDR3 protein: CASTRCKDSTDTQYF. The DNA of the CDR3 is TGCGCCAGCACCCGGTGTAAAGATAGCACAGATACGCAGTATTTT.

This clone was detected once. This rearrangement joins TRBV6-4 to TRBJ1-1; D is perhaps TRBD1 (6 bases). Per the germline V gene, CDR1 is MRHNA and CDR2 is SNTAGT. This CDR3 region has 13 residues. V lost 4 bases, J lost 0 bases, and 6 bases lay in between. The CDR3 spells CASSAGVNTEAFF. CDR3 sequence (DNA): TGTGCCAGCAGTGCAGGGGTGAACACTGAAGCTTTCTTT.

This clone came up many times. V gene TRBV19 combines with J gene TRBJ1-4; D gene unclear. The CDR3 runs to 15 residues. Trimming pared 4 bases from V and 4 bases from J, leaving 13 bases between. Germline assignment: CDR1 LNHDA and CDR2 SQIVND (reference sequence). The CDR3 loop reads CASSTQFSSNEKLFF. The CDR3 nucleotides read TGTGCCAGTAGTACCCAATTTAGCAGTAATGAAAAACTGTTTTTT.

This clone is classed as large. The CDR3 loop reads CASSSPTGPNQPQHF. CDR3 DNA sequence: TGTGCCAGCAGTTCCCCGACAGGACCTAATCAGCCCCAGCATTTT. The V call is TRBV6-2 or TRBV6-3, the J call TRBJ1-5; TRBD1 might be the D (6 bases). The CDR3 has 15 residues. V gave up 4 bases and J gave up 4 bases, with 14 bases separating them. The germline CDR1 and CDR2 sequences are MNHEY and SVGEGT.

This clone was found a few times. This chain uses TRBV7-8 with TRBJ1-6; TRBD1 is a possible D gene (5 bases). The germline V gene encodes CDR1 SGHVS and CDR2 FQNEAQ. The ends were cut back, 5 bases at V and 7 bases at J, with 15 bases in the middle. The CDR3 sequence is 15 residues long. The CDR3 coding sequence is TGTGCCAGCAGCGTCCAGGGCCTGGGAAATTCACCCCTCCACTTT. Translating gives CASSVQGLGNSPLHF.

This chain joins TRBV11-2 and TRBJ2-2; a weak D match, TRBD2 (5 bases). The germline CDR1 and CDR2 sequences are SGHAT and FQNNGV. V lost 6 bases to trimming and J lost 0 bases, with 11 bases between them. The CDR3 sequence is 15 residues long. CDR3: CASRYPGSNTGELFF. The CDR3 region has the DNA TGTGCCAGCAGGTATCCGGGGTCGAACACCGGGGAGCTGTTTTTT.

The chain uses TRBV11-2 and TRBJ2-3; 12 nucleotides agree with TRBD2. This CDR3 region has 16 residues. Germline CDR1 reads SGHAT; CDR2 reads FQNNGV. V dropped 5 bases and J dropped 2; count of bases not matched to a gene: 5. The CDR3 protein is CASSIGLAGFTDTQYF. For the CDR3, the DNA is TGTGCCAGCAGCATCGGACTAGCGGGGTTCACAGATACGCAGTATTTT.

This clone was detected only a few times. V usage is TRBV6-5 and J usage is TRBJ1-5, with D tentatively TRBD1 (5 bases). Trimming stripped 4 bases from V and 4 bases from J, with 14 bases between. The CDR3 extends over 15 amino acids. The germline V gene has CDR1 MNHEY and CDR2 SVGAGI. For the CDR3, the DNA is TGTGCCAGCAGTTCCTTCAGGACACCTAATCAGCCCCAGCATTTT. Protein: CASSSFRTPNQPQHF.

J is TRBJ1-2 and V is TRBV10-3, with D possibly matching TRBD1 (5 bases). CDR1 ENHRY and CDR2 SYGVKD come from the germline V gene. Trimming pared 6 bases from V and 3 bases from J, leaving 11 bases between. There are 13 residues in the CDR3. The CDR3: CAIRQDIYYGYTF. The CDR3 DNA sequence: TGTGCCATCAGGCAGGACATATACTATGGCTACACCTTC.

This clone was detected a few times. The J gene is TRBJ1-6, the V gene TRBV7-2; 8 bases fit TRBD1. Germline CDR1 reads SGHTA; CDR2 reads FQGNSA. CDR3 length: 14 residues. With V trimmed by 6 bases and J by 7 bases, 5 bases remained unmatched. The CDR3 reads CASSFDRGNSPLHF. CDR3 in DNA: TGTGCCAGCAGTTTTGACAGGGGCAATTCACCCCTCCACTTT. The entire variable domain, with the rest obtained from reference TRBV7-2 and TRBJ1-6, is as follows: GAGVSQSPSNKVTEKGKDVELRCDPISGHTALYWYRQSLGQGLEFLIYFQGNSAPDKSGLPSDRFSAERTGGSVSTLTIQRTQQEDSAVYLCASSFDRGNSPLHFGNGTRLTVT.

CDR3 in DNA: TGTGCCAGCAGTTACCTCCGGACAGGGGGCCCACCCCTCCACTTT. This sequence encodes CASSYLRTGGPPLHF. This sequence joins TRBV6-5 and TRBJ1-6; TRBD1 matches 11 bases. The CDR3 length is 15 residues. J gave up 11 bases and V 2 bases, and 5 bases lay outside the gene matches. CDR1 MNHEY and CDR2 SVGAGI come from the germline V gene.

The chain links TRBV29-1 to TRBJ2-7, with 7 bases aligning to TRBD2. This CDR3 has 14 residues. Germline values: CDR1 SQVTM, CDR2 ANQGSEA. V lost 5 bases, J lost 7 bases, and 14 bases stayed unmatched. The CDR3 sequence: CSVLPAGVVLEQYF. In DNA form, the CDR3 reads TGCAGCGTTCTCCCGGCGGGAGTGGTGTTGGAGCAGTACTTC.

V and J are TRBV20-1 and TRBJ2-1; TRBD2 agrees at 9 bases. The germline V gene has CDR1 DFQATT and CDR2 SNEGSKA (reference sequence). CDR3 length: 14 amino acids. Trimming took 3 bases from V and 7 from J; bases not matched to a gene: 7. The CDR3 coding sequence is TGCAGTGCTAGTTGGCGGGAGGGCCCGAATGAGCAGTTCTTC. Encoded protein: CSASWREGPNEQFF.

This chain links TRBV7-2 with TRBJ2-3; D is perhaps TRBD1 (5 bases). Germline assignment: CDR1 SGHTA and CDR2 FQGNSA. Trimming cost V 1 base and J 0 bases, with 11 bases left between them. This CDR3 has 16 amino acids. The CDR3 here is CASSLGGISSTDTQYF. CDR3 in DNA: TGTGCCAGCAGCTTAGGGGGCATCTCTAGCACAGATACGCAGTATTTT.

The chain joins TRBV9 to TRBJ2-2; 11 positions match TRBD2. This CDR3 contains 17 residues. The germline V gene has CDR1 SGDLS and CDR2 YYNGEE. With 0 bases clipped from V and 3 bases from J, the junction kept 4 bases outside the gene matches. CDR3 loop: CASSVATSGGYTGELFF. CDR3 nucleotides: TGTGCCAGCAGCGTAGCTACTAGCGGGGGCTACACCGGGGAGCTGTTTTTT.